This T cell receptor beta chain was found in a study of blood T cell repertoires in COVID-19. Clones were sequenced by immunoSEQ multiplex PCR, and TCRdb holds only the in-frame ones, with some missing. This table has some 270,000 clones, around 89% appearing once. Participant-given clinical history determined each cohort assignment. With 0 bases removed from V and 0 bases from J, the gap between germline ends came to 3 bases. This CDR3 region has 15 residues. Germline CDR1 is KGHSH and CDR2 is LQKENI. This TCR was sampled from a woman in her twenties or thirties with acute COVID-19. Sequences were obtained from PBMCs or T cells enriched from blood (not recorded which). V gene TRBV18 combines with J gene TRBJ2-6, with D hard to call. Here the CDR3 DNA reads TGTGCCAGCTCACCACCGAGCTCTGGGGCCAACGTCCTGACTTTC. This codes for CASSPPSSGANVLTF.